The present T cell receptor beta chain was sequenced within a study of regulatory T cells in long-lasting Graves disease. Documented time point: newly diagnosed GD, antithyroid drugs for less than 3 months. The TCR library was made from RNA extracted from PBMCs. An endocrinology department in Xi'an, China, supplied the patients. This clonotype was recorded a few times. The V segment lost 4 bases and the J segment 2 bases; nucleotides outside the gene matches: 8. Germline V CDR1 and CDR2: SGHRS, YFSETQ. The CDR3 extends over 17 amino acids. Assembly of TCR beta libraries relied on iRepertoire HTBI primers together with Arm-PCR of CDR3 regions. As handled by the study authors: Identified segments across samples numbered more than 55 TRBV and more than 12 TRBJ. MiXCR, applied by TCRdb to the multiplex PCR reads, yields one record per CDR3 protein. It is TCRdb's table, rather than the study itself, that gives the V and J calls and clone size. The sample includes roughly 510,000 distinct CDR3 sequences, around 16% of them seen just once.

This sample also appeared in a second study, on T cells in Graves' hyperthyroidism and ophthalmopathy. This second study notes: Hyperthyroidism had been newly diagnosed in patients aged 18 to 65, and its duration was under 2 months. Lactation, pregnancy, other autoimmune disease or uncontrolled infection led to exclusion of patients.

The material was peripheral blood mononuclear cells (PBMCs), obtained at new diagnosis, from a patient treated with antithyroid drugs. This sequence was found in a man aged 18-30 years with Graves disease. V gene TRBV5-1 combines with J gene TRBJ2-2; TRBD2 agrees at 10 bases. DNA of the CDR3: TGCGCCAGCAGCCAAACACTAGCGGGGAAAAACACCGGGGAGCTGTTTTTT. Amino acids: CASSQTLAGKNTGELFF.